The 25 T cell receptor beta chains below come from one sample, sequenced in a study of CD8 T cells in Susac syndrome. Reverse transcription used about 0.45 to 1 ug RNA and random hexamers. TCRdb recomputed calls from the immunoSEQ multiplex PCR reads with MiXCR, one row per CDR3 protein. The sample consists of 160,000 or so distinct CDR3 sequences, approximately 95% of them appearing once. Sequenced input: CD4+ T cells from PBMCs. The receptors shown here come from a human donor with Susac syndrome.

The V call is TRBV7-9, the J call TRBJ1-1; D possibly corresponds to TRBD1 (5 bases). Germline CDR1 SEHNR, CDR2 FQNEAQ (reference sequence). V was cut by 6 bases and J by 1 base, with 9 bases left in between. CDR3 size: 13 residues. CDR3 in DNA: TGTGCCAGCAGTTTTGGGGGGAACACTGAAGCTTTCTTT. Its translation is CASSFGGNTEAFF.

This chain uses TRBV29-1 with TRBJ2-7; 7 bases fit TRBD2. The CDR3 length is 12 residues. CDR1 is SQVTM and CDR2 is ANQGSEA in the germline V gene. The ends lost 3 bases at V and 6 bases at J; junction bases unmatched: 5. CDR3 sequence reads: CSVEVPGGEQYF. DNA of the CDR3: TGCAGCGTTGAGGTGCCGGGGGGCGAGCAGTACTTC.

The rearrangement uses TRBV6-1 and TRBJ2-5, with D possibly being TRBD1 (6 bases). CDR3 length: 12 amino acids. Germline CDR1 MNHNS, CDR2 SASEGT. Trimming left V 10 bases short and J 9 bases short, with 18 bases between. CDR3 residues: CAIQGSSRAQYF. CDR3 DNA sequence: TGTGCCATACAGGGATCTTCTAGGGCCCAGTACTTC.

The chain is built from TRBV12-3 or TRBV12-4 and TRBJ1-5; TRBD1 aligns across 8 bases. The CDR3 loop spans 14 amino acids. The V gene end was trimmed by 5 bases and the J gene end by 3 bases; junction bases not matched to a gene: 3. This chain's CDR3 is CASSPDRANQPQHF. The CDR3 DNA reads as TGTGCCAGCAGTCCGGACAGGGCCAATCAGCCCCAGCATTTT.

The rearrangement uses TRBV4-3 and TRBJ2-5; no definite D call. This CDR3 is 16 amino acids long. Germline V gene sequence: CDR1 LGHNA, CDR2 YSLEER. Trimming pared 0 bases from V and 5 bases from J, leaving 16 bases between. Here the CDR3 DNA reads TGCGCCAGCAGCCAAGATCTTCCAGTTAACGGCGAGACCCAGTACTTC. Protein product: CASSQDLPVNGETQYF.

This clonotype has a handful of counts. The rearrangement joins TRBV5-1 to TRBJ1-2, with D unclear. Trimming removed 1 base at V and 4 bases at J, with 8 bases between. The length of the CDR3 is 13 residues. Germline CDR1 reads SGHRS; CDR2 reads YFSETQ. The CDR3 nucleotides are TGCGCCAGCAGCTTGCGGGATAGCTATGGCTACACCTTC. Translating gives CASSLRDSYGYTF.

V is TRBV12-3 or TRBV12-4 and J is TRBJ1-5, with 8 nucleotides matching TRBD1. With 6 bases clipped from V and 7 bases from J, the junction kept 5 bases outside the gene matches. The CDR3 is 13 amino acids. The CDR3 reads CASRMTGDQPQHF. In DNA form, the CDR3 reads TGTGCCAGCAGGATGACAGGGGACCAGCCCCAGCATTTT.

This chain joins TRBV6-5 and TRBJ2-3; a possible D gene is TRBD2 (5 bases). The CDR3 is 12 amino acids. Germline loops: CDR1 MNHEY, CDR2 SVGAGI. Trimming left V 6 bases short and J 6 bases short, with 10 bases between. For the CDR3, the DNA is TGTGCCAGCAGAGGGTCGGGGGATACGCAGTATTTT. This codes for CASRGSGDTQYF.

V and J are TRBV15 and TRBJ1-2, with 7 bases aligning to TRBD1. Per the germline V gene, CDR1 is LNHNV and CDR2 is YYDKDF (reference sequence). With V trimmed by 5 bases and J by 0 bases, 9 bases remained unmatched. The CDR3 spans 16 residues. CDR3 protein: CATSLERTGANYGYTF. Written as DNA, the CDR3 is TGTGCCACCAGCCTAGAACGGACAGGAGCTAACTATGGCTACACCTTC.

The V and J genes are TRBV7-2 and TRBJ1-5; D possibly corresponds to TRBD1 (5 bases). The length of the CDR3 is 14 residues. Germline V gives CDR1 SGHTA, CDR2 FQGNSA. V was pared by 0 bases and J by 2 bases, with 5 bases between. Here the CDR3 reads CASSLAGGNQPQHF. The CDR3 DNA reads as TGTGCCAGCAGCTTAGCAGGGGGCAATCAGCCCCAGCATTTT.

This sequence joins TRBV6-5 and TRBJ1-5; D gene uncertain. Germline V lookup: CDR1 MNHEY, CDR2 SVGAGI. The CDR3 length is 17 residues. The V end lost 3 bases, the J end lost 4 bases, and 19 bases lay between the germline ends. DNA for the CDR3: TGTGCCAGCAGTTATCCAATCACCGGGCCTAATAATCAGCCCCAGCATTTT. Residues: CASSYPITGPNNQPQHF.

The rearrangement joins TRBV12-3 or TRBV12-4 to TRBJ2-5; 13 bases are shared with TRBD2. The V gene end was trimmed by 5 bases and the J gene end by 2 bases; junction bases not matched to a gene: 5. The CDR3 has 16 residues. The CDR3 region has the DNA TGTGCCAGCAGTCCCGGACTAGCGGGGGCTCAAGAGACCCAGTACTTC. Protein product: CASSPGLAGAQETQYF.

The V call is TRBV5-4, the J call TRBJ2-3; 8 nucleotides match TRBD2. The CDR3 has 14 residues. V lost 5 bases to trimming and J lost 4 bases; unmatched junction nucleotides: 6. From germline, CDR1 is SGHNT and CDR2 YYREEE (reference sequence). CDR3 sequence (DNA): TGTGCCAGCAGGCCTGGCGGGGGGTCAGATACGCAGTATTTT. Translated: CASRPGGGSDTQYF. The full variable domain, completed using reference TRBV5-4 and TRBJ2-3, is ETGVTQSPTHLIKTRGQQVTLRCSSQSGHNTVSWYQQALGQGPQFIFQYYREEENGRGNFPPRFSGLQFPNYSSELNVNALELDDSALYLCASRPGGGSDTQYFGPGTRLTVL.

The chain couples TRBV29-1 to TRBJ1-5, with unresolved D. V was cut by 4 bases and J by 4 bases, with 11 bases left in between. Germline V gene lookup returns CDR1 SQVTM and CDR2 ANQGSEA. The CDR3 has 13 residues. CDR3 sequence reads: CSVGLAGNQPQHF. The CDR3, as DNA: TGCAGCGTTGGACTCGCGGGGAATCAGCCCCAGCATTTT.

The CDR3 DNA follows: TGTGCCAGCTCCGACAGCATGAACACTGAAGCTTTCTTT. Translating it yields CASSDSMNTEAFF. The rearrangement links TRBV6-6 to TRBJ1-1; D might be TRBD1 (5 bases). Germline values: CDR1 MNHNY, CDR2 SVGAGI (reference sequence). The CDR3 has 13 residues. V lost 8 bases, J lost 0 bases, and 10 bases lay in between.

The genes are TRBV25-1 and TRBJ2-2; TRBD2 might be the D (6 bases). Germline V gene sequence: CDR1 MGHDK, CDR2 SYGVNS. This CDR3 is built from 13 residues. V lost 11 bases, J lost 1 base, and 11 bases lay in between. This CDR3 reads CAAGNQNTGELFF. The DNA for the CDR3 is TGTGCCGCGGGAAATCAGAACACCGGGGAGCTGTTTTTT.

This clonotype was detected only once. V usage is TRBV15 and J usage is TRBJ1-4; weak D call: TRBD1 (5 bases). CDR3 length: 15 amino acids. Trimming pared 0 bases from V and 7 bases from J, leaving 12 bases between. Germline CDR1 is LNHNV and CDR2 is YYDKDF (reference sequence). CDR3: CATSRDLQGGEKLFF. For the CDR3, the DNA is TGTGCCACCAGCAGAGATCTCCAGGGAGGTGAAAAACTGTTTTTT.

The genes are TRBV5-1 and TRBJ2-1, with 9 bases aligning to TRBD1. The CDR3 loop spans 16 amino acids. The J segment lost 8 bases and the V segment lost 7 bases, leaving 16 bases of the junction unmatched. Germline V lookup: CDR1 SGHRS, CDR2 YFSETQ. Here the CDR3 DNA reads TGCGCCAGCGCCCCCGGACGGGGGACAGGGATCGATGAGCAGTTCTTC. Protein: CASAPGRGTGIDEQFF.

The V and J genes are TRBV19 and TRBJ2-2, with D tentatively TRBD1 (5 bases). V dropped 5 bases and J dropped 5 bases, with 12 bases sitting between them. Looked up from germline, CDR1 is LNHDA and CDR2 is SQIVND (reference sequence). There are 14 residues in the CDR3. The CDR3 sequence: CASSLGPQTGELFF. The CDR3 nucleotides read TGTGCCAGTAGTTTGGGGCCGCAGACCGGGGAGCTGTTTTTT. The variable domain in full, with the rest retrieved from reference TRBV19 and TRBJ2-2, is DGGITQSPKYLFRKEGQNVTLSCEQNLNHDAMYWYRQDPGQGLRLIYYSQIVNDFQKGDIAEGYSVSREKKESFPLTVTSAQKNPTAFYLCASSLGPQTGELFFGEGSRLTVL.

The chain combines TRBV7-8 with TRBJ1-3, with a tentative D call TRBD1 (6 bases). With 5 bases removed from V and 3 bases from J, the gap between germline ends came to 14 bases. Germline CDR1 reads SGHVS; CDR2 reads FQNEAQ. The CDR3 consists of 15 residues. Here the CDR3 DNA reads TGTGCCAGCAGCGGACGGGGGCCTAGTGGAAACACCATATATTTT. It codes for CASSGRGPSGNTIYF.

The chain uses TRBV7-8 and TRBJ2-7, with 7 bases that match TRBD1. Germline CDR1 is SGHVS and CDR2 is FQNEAQ. The CDR3 totals 15 residues. V lost 0 bases, J lost 0 bases, and 2 bases stayed unmatched. The CDR3 region is CASSLAWDSSYEQYF. CDR3 bases: TGTGCCAGCAGCTTAGCGTGGGACAGCTCCTACGAGCAGTACTTC.

The rearrangement uses TRBV7-9 and TRBJ1-4; the D is unclear. Germline CDR1 and CDR2: SEHNR and FQNEAQ (reference sequence). The CDR3 length is 14 residues. V shed 3 bases and J shed 4 bases, with 9 bases lying between them. This CDR3 reads CASSLDGSNEKLFF. The CDR3 DNA is TGTGCCAGCAGCTTGGACGGAAGTAATGAAAAACTGTTTTTT. Full variable domain (remainder filled in from reference TRBV7-9 and TRBJ1-4): DTGVSQNPRHKITKRGQNVTFRCDPISEHNRLYWYRQTLGQGPEFLTYFQNEAQLEKSRLLSDRFSAERPKGSFSTLEIQRTEQGDSAMYLCASSLDGSNEKLFFGSGTQLSVL.

The V call is TRBV7-9, the J call TRBJ1-4; 8 bases match TRBD1. V lost 3 bases, J lost 5 bases, and 5 bases stayed unmatched. CDR1 and CDR2 (germline): SEHNR, FQNEAQ (reference sequence). This CDR3 is built from 15 residues. CDR3 in amino acids: CASSFDRQGNEKLFF. CDR3 sequence (DNA): TGTGCCAGCAGCTTTGATAGACAGGGGAATGAAAAACTGTTTTTT. The variable domain in full, with the rest retrieved from reference TRBV7-9 and TRBJ1-4, is DTGVSQNPRHKITKRGQNVTFRCDPISEHNRLYWYRQTLGQGPEFLTYFQNEAQLEKSRLLSDRFSAERPKGSFSTLEIQRTEQGDSAMYLCASSFDRQGNEKLFFGSGTQLSVL.

The rearrangement uses TRBV3-1 and TRBJ1-2, with 11 positions matching TRBD1. Germline V lookup: CDR1 LGHDT, CDR2 YNNKEL (reference sequence). Trimming at V came to 3 bases and at J to 8 bases, leaving 8 bases not matched to a gene. The CDR3 is made up of 15 amino acids. In DNA form, the CDR3 reads TGTGCCAGCAGCCAGGCCCCCGGGACAGGGGGGGGCTACACCTTC. Translation gives CASSQAPGTGGGYTF.

The V and J genes are TRBV2 and TRBJ2-5; the match to TRBD1 covers 7 bases. This CDR3 has 14 residues. Germline loops: CDR1 SNHLY, CDR2 FYNNEI. The V segment lost 4 bases and the J segment 5 bases; nucleotides outside the gene matches: 7. CDR3 nucleotide sequence: TGTGCCAGCAGTGTCGGGCAGGACAGGGAGACCCAGTACTTC. Its protein product is CASSVGQDRETQYF.